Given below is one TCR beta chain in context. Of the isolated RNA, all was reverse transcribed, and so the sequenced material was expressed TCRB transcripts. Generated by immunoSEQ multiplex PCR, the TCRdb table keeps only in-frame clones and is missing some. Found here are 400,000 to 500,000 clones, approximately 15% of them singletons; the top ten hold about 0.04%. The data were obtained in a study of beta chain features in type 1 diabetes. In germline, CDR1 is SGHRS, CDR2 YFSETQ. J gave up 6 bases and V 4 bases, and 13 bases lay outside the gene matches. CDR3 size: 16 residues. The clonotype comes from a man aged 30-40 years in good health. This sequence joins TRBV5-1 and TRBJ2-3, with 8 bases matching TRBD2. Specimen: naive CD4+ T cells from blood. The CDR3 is CASSHGKLAAADTQYF. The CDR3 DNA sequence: TGCGCCAGCAGCCACGGGAAACTAGCGGCTGCGGATACGCAGTATTTT.